This T cell receptor beta chain was retrieved from a study of blood T cell repertoires in COVID-19 (dated by TCRdb to about 2020). Study-level background: Collaborator samples came from the United States, Italy and Spain and covered acute and convalescent phases of COVID-19. The material from the prospective study consisted of cDNA or gDNA derived from T cells, B-cell-depleted T cells, or PBMCs. The dataset comprised deeply sampled blood TCRbeta repertoires from subjects exposed to, actively infected with, or recovered from COVID-19. The repertoires were made available in a free public database intended to serve as a resource for research on the immune response to SARS-CoV-2. Where available, HLA class I and class II types were taken from metadata supplied by the sample provider and were not determined by assay-based typing. The samples were drawn from two sources: the first 160 participants of the ongoing ImmuneRACE study, and about 1,300 subjects contributed by 6 global collaborators. The sample metadata nearly always contained a de-identified subject ID, COVID-19 status, age in years and sex.

Note on this clone: The specificity of this receptor is unknown. It has no much larger one-base neighbor in the sample; base qualities were not kept.

CDR1 and CDR2 (MNHEY, SMNVEV) derive from the germline V gene (reference sequence). V drops 2 bases and J drops 2 bases, leaving 16 bases in between. From its cysteine to its phenylalanine, the CDR3 spans 17 amino acids. Only CDR3 DNA remains: 51 bases, in frame from the first base. TCRbeta CDR3 regions were amplified from genomic DNA using the immunoSEQ Assay, a bias-controlled multiplex PCR. The original pipeline was this. Nucleated cell counts per sample were estimated from amplification of reference gene primers within the assay. To quantify the absolute abundance of each unique TCRbeta CDR3 rearrangement, sequence reads were collapsed and filtered. For each sample, productive Simpson clonality was calculated by taking the square root of Simpson's diversity index across productive rearrangements. TCRdb obtained this table from immuneACCESS and retained in-frame rearrangements with V and J assigned. These tables miss some clones; where compared with another copy, unresolved V genes account for less than half of the shortfall, and the remainder is unexplained. The DNA was the basis for D and trimming; V, J and clone size are from that table. Across this sample there are 150,000 to 200,000 clones, with about 81% seen only once. Clones ranked in the top ten supply 11% of the sample.

Each collaborating institution followed its own protocols to collect whole blood in K2EDTA tubes. For TCRbeta analysis, collaborators shipped samples in one of three forms: frozen whole blood, isolated PBMCs, or DNA extracted from either of those sample types. Here is what the overall study found, with its caveats: How much clinical and demographic metadata was included differed by source and by participant, and the metadata was provided uncurated.

The origin of this receptor is a human donor in a cohort sampled during active COVID-19. The sample comprised peripheral blood. The rearrangement joined TRBV27 to TRBJ1-3; TRBD1 might be the D gene, on 6 matching bases. For the CDR3, the sequence is CASSLPLTGPAGNTIYF. In nucleotide form, the sequence is TGTGCCAGCAGTTTACCCCTGACAGGCCCCGCTGGAAACACCATATATTTT.